The present TCR beta chain was sequenced within a study of cytomegalovirus exposure and HLA in healthy donors. The germline V gene has CDR1 KGHSH and CDR2 LQKENI. Trimming took 3 bases from V and 3 from J; bases not matched to a gene: 1. This CDR3 comprises 13 residues. This clone was observed a few times. The primer mix had 60 Vbeta and 13 Jbeta primers. Assay used: immunoSEQ multiplex PCR; TCRdb lists only in-frame clones, some missing. Of under 30,000 clones in the sample, just under 80% were seen once. The specimen was PBMCs. The receptor was derived from a male donor in good health and CMV-seronegative. The chain uses TRBV18 and TRBJ2-7; 8 nucleotides match TRBD2. The CDR3 protein is CASSPTSGYEQYF. For the CDR3, the DNA is TGTGCCAGCTCACCCACTAGCGGCTACGAGCAGTACTTC.